Below are 3 T cell receptor beta chains sequenced from a single sample in a study of glioma-infiltrating T cells. The iRepertoire nested amplicon-rescue multiplex PCR amplified TCR alpha and beta CDR3s from RNA. Each CDR3 protein is one row after TCRdb ran MiXCR on the multiplex PCR reads. The sample records about 93,000 distinct CDR3 sequences, around 42% being singletons. The sequencing input was glioma tissue, nonneoplastic brain tissue, or PBMCs (not recorded which). The receptors stem from a human donor with low-grade glioma or glioblastoma, undergoing nonglioma brain surgery, or in good health (not recorded which).

As concerns this clonotype: One end of the junction varies from germline; a read error may be responsible. The V and J genes are TRBV7-6 and TRBJ1-6; D remains ambiguous. The CDR3 runs 14 residues. CDR1 SGHVS and CDR2 FNYEAQ come from the germline V gene. CDR3 nucleotide sequence: TGTGCCAGCAGCTTGACGGATAAAGATTCACCCCACCACTTT. This sequence encodes CASSLTDKDSPHHF.

Regarding this clonotype: Just one base apart from a much larger clone, this may be a read error. The chain joins TRBV5-1 to TRBJ1-3; 7 nucleotides match TRBD1. The germline gives CDR1 SGHRS, CDR2 YFSETQ. The CDR3 covers 14 residues. The CDR3 coding sequence is TGCGCCAGTAAACAGGGGACCTCTGGAAGCACCATATATTTT. This sequence encodes CASKQGTSGSTIYF.

This rearrangement joins TRBV15 to TRBJ2-1, with a weak D call TRBD1 (6 bases). Looked up from germline, CDR1 is LNHNV and CDR2 is YYDKDF (reference sequence). V was pared by 3 bases and J by 13 bases, with 28 bases between. This CDR3 comprises 17 residues. CDR3: CATSSLYRVSTRNIQFF. In nucleotides, the CDR3 is TGTGCCACCAGCAGCCTCTACAGGGTTTCGACCAGAAACATTCAGTTCTTC.